This TCR beta chain was identified during a study of blood T cell repertoires in COVID-19. For the study at large: There were acute and convalescent COVID-19 samples, and they came from the United States, Italy and Spain.

Germline lookup yields CDR1 MNHEY and CDR2 SVGAGI. V was trimmed by 6 bases and J by 9 bases, leaving 20 bases between them. The CDR3 sequence is 14 residues long. Method: immunoSEQ multiplex PCR; TCRdb's copy keeps in-frame clones and lacks some. This table holds 250,000 to 400,000 clones, 85% found once. Ages ranged from roughly 18 to 100 years, with residence in some 25 US areas. Participants' own reports of clinical history determined their cohort assignment. The origin of this receptor is a woman aged 25 to 39 who had been exposed to COVID-19. Input material: PBMCs or T cells enriched from blood (not recorded which). This chain connects TRBV6-5 to TRBJ1-2, with a tentative D call TRBD1 (6 bases). CDR3 residues: CASSPSRQGKSYTF. As DNA, the CDR3 is TGTGCCAGCAGCCCGTCGAGGCAGGGGAAAAGCTACACCTTC.